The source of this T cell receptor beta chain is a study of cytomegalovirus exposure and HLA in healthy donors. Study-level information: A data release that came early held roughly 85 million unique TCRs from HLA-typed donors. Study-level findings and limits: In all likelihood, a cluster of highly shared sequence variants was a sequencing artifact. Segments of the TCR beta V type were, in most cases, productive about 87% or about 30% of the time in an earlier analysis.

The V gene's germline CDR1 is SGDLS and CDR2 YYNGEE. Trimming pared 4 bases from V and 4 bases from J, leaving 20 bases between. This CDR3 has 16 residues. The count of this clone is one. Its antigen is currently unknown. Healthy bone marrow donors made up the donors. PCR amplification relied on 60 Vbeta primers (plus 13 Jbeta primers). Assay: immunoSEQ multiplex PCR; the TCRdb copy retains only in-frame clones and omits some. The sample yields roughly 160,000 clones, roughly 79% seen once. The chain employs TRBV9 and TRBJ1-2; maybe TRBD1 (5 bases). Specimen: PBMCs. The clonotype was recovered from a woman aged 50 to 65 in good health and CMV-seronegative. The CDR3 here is CASSPNMGQTGYGYTF. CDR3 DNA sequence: TGTGCCAGCAGCCCAAACATGGGGCAGACCGGCTATGGCTACACCTTC. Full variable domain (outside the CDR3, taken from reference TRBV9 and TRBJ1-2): DSGVTQTPKHLITATGQRVTLRCSPRSGDLSVYWYQQSLDQGLQFLIQYYNGEERAKGNILERFSAQQFPDLHSELNLSSLELGDSALYFCASSPNMGQTGYGYTFGSGTRLTVV.